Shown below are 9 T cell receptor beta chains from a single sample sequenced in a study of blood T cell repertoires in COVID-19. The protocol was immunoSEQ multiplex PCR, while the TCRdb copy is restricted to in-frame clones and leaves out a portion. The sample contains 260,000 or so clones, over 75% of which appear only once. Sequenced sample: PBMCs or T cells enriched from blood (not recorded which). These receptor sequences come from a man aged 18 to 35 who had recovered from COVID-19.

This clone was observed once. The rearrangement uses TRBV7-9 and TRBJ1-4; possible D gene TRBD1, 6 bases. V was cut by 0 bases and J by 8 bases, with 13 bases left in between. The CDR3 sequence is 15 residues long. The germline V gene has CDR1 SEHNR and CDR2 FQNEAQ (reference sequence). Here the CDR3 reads CASSLATGLGEKLFF. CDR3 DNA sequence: TGTGCCAGCAGCTTAGCAACAGGGCTGGGGGAAAAACTGTTTTTT.

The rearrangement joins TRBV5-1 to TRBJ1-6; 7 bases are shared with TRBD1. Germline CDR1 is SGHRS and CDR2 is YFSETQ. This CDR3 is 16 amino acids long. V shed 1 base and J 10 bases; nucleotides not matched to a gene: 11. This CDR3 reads CASSLNRQGQYSPLHF. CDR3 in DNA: TGCGCCAGCAGCTTGAACCGACAGGGCCAATACTCACCCCTCCACTTT.

CDR3 loop: CASRTGTGRTGELFF. DNA of the CDR3: TGTGCCAGCAGGACCGGGACAGGACGCACCGGGGAGCTGTTTTTT. The chain uses TRBV7-2 and TRBJ2-2, with 8 bases fitting TRBD1. Germline V gives CDR1 SGHTA, CDR2 FQGNSA. The CDR3 has 15 residues. J lost 4 bases, V lost 6 bases, and 7 bases had no gene match.

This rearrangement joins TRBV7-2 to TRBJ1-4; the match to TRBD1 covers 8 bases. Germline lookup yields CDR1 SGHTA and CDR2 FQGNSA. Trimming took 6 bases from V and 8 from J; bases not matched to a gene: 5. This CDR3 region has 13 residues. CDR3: CASRKQGEEKLFF. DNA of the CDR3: TGTGCCAGCAGAAAACAGGGGGAGGAAAAACTGTTTTTT.

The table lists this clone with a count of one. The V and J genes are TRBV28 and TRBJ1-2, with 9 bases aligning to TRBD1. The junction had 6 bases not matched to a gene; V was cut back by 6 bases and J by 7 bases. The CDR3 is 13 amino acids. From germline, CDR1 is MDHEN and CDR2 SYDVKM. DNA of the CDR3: TGTGCCAGCAGCTTACAGGGGGCGGCTGGCTACACCTTC. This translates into CASSLQGAAGYTF.

The CDR3 nucleotides are TGTGCCTGGAGTGTACATGCGGATGAAAAACTGTTTTTT. This sequence encodes CAWSVHADEKLFF. V gene TRBV30 combines with J gene TRBJ1-4; no firm D call. V was pared by 0 bases and J by 6 bases, with 8 bases between. The germline V gene encodes CDR1 GTSNPN and CDR2 SVGIG (reference sequence). The CDR3 has 13 amino acids. Full variable domain (missing parts from reference TRBV30 and TRBJ1-4): SQTIHQWPATLVQPVGSPLSLECTVEGTSNPNLYWYRQAAGRGLQLLFYSVGIGQISSEVPQNLSASRPQDRQFILSSKKLLLSDSGFYLCAWSVHADEKLFFGSGTQLSVL.

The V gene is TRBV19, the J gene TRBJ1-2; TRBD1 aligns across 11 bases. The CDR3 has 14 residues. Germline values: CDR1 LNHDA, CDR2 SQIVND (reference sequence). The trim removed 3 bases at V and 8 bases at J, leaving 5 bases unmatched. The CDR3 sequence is CASSMRGQGVGYTF. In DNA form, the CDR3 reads TGTGCCAGTAGTATGAGGGGACAGGGGGTCGGCTACACCTTC.

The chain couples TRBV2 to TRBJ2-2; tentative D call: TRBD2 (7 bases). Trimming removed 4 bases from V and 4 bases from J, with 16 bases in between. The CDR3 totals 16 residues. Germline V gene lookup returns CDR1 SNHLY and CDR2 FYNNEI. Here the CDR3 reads CASSGGGAPITGELFF. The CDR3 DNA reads TGTGCCAGCAGTGGGGGGGGCGCCCCGATCACCGGGGAGCTGTTTTTT.

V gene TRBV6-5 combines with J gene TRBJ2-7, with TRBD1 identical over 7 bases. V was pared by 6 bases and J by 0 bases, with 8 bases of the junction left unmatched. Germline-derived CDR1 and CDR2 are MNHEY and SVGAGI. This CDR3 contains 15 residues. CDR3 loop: CASRYGQVSSYEQYF. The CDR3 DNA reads TGTGCCAGCAGATACGGACAGGTGAGCTCCTACGAGCAGTACTTC.